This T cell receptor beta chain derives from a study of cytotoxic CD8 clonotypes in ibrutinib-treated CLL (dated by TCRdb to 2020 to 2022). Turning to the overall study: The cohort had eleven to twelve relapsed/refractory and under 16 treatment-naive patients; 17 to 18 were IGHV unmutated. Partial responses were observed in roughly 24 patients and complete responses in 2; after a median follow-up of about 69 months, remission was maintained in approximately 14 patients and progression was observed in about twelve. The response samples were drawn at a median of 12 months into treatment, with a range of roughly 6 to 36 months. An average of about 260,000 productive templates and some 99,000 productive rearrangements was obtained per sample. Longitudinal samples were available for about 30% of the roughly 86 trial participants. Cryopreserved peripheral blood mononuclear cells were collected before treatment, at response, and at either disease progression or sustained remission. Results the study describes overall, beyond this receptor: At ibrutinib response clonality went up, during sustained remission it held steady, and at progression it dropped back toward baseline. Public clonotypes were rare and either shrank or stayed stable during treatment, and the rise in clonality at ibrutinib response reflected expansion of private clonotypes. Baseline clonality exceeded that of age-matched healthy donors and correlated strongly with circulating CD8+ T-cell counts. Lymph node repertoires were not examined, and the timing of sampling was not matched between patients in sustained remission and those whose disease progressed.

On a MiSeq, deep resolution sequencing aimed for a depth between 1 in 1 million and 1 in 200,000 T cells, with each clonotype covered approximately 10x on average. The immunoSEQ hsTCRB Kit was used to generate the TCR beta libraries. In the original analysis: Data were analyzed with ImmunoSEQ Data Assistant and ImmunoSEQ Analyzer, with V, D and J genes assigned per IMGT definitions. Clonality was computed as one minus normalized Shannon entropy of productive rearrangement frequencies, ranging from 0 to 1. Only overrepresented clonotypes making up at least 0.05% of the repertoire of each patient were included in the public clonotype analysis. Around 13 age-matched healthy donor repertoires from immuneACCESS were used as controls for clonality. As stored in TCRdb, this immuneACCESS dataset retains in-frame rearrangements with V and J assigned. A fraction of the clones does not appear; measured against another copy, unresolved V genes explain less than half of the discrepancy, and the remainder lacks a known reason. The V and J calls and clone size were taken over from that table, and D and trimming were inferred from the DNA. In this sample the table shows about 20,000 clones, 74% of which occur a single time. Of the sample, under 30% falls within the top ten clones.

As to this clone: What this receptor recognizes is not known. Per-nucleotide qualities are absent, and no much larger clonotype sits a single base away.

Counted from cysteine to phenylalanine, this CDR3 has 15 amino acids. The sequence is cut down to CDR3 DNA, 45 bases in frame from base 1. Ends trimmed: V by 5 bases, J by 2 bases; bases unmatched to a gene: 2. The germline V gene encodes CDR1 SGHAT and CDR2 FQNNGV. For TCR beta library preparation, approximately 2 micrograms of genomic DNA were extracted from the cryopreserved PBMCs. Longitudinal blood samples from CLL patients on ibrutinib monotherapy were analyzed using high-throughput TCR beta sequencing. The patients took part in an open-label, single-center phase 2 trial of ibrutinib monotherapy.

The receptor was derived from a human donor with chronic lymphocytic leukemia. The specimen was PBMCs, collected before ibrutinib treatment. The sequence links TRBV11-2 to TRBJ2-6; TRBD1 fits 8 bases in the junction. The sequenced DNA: TGTGCCAGCAGCCCGGGACAGGCTGGGGCCAACGTCCTGACTTTC. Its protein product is CASSPGQAGANVLTF.